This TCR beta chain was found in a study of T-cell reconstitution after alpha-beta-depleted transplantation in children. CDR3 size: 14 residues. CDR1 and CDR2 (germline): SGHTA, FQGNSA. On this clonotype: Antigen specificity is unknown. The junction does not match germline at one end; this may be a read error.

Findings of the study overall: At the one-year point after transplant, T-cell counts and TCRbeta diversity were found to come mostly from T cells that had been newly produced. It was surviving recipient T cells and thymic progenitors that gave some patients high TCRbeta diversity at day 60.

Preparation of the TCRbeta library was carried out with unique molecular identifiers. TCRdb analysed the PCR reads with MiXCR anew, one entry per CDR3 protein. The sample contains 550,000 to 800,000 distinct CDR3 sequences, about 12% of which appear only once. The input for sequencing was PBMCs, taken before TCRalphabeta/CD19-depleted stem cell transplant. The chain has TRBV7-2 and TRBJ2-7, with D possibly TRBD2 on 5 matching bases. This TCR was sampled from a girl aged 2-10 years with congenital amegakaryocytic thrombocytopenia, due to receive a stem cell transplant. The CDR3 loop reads CASSLSSTDSLQAF. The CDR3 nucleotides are TGTGCCAGCAGCTTATCCTCGACGGACTCTCTCCAGGCCTTC.